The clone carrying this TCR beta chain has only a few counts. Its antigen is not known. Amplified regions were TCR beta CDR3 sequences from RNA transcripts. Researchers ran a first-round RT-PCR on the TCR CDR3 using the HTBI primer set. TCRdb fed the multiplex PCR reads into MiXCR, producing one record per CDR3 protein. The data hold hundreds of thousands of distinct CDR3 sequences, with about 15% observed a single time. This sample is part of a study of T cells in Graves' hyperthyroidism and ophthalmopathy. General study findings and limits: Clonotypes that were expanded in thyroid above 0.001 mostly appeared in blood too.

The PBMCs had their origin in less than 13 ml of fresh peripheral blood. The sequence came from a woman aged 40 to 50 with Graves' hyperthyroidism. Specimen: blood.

The CDR3 DNA reads TGTGCCAGCAGTTTAAAAGGGGATGGTGGCTACACCTTC. Its translation is CASSLKGDGGYTF. V is TRBV28 and J is TRBJ1-2, with D possibly TRBD1 on 5 matching bases. The germline V and J ends were trimmed by 2 bases and 7 bases, with 11 bases remaining between them. CDR3 length: 13 amino acids. Germline loops: CDR1 MDHEN, CDR2 SYDVKM.